Presented here are 11 T cell receptor beta chains from one specimen sequenced in a study of CD8+ T cells in alopecia areata. TCR sequencing used cDNA made by reverse transcription of extracted RNA. Clones were sequenced by immunoSEQ multiplex PCR, and TCRdb holds only the in-frame ones, with some missing. The table has about 190,000 clones, around three fifths seen once. Treatment here: oral pan-JAK inhibitor, 5-10 mg twice daily. Material: CD4+ T cells sorted from blood, obtained at week 24, from a patient treated with tofacitinib. The receptors stem from a human donor with alopecia areata.

This chain uses TRBV5-1 with TRBJ1-1; TRBD1 matches at 7 bases. There are 15 residues in the CDR3. J gave up 5 bases and V 0 bases, and 7 bases lay outside the gene matches. Germline V gives CDR1 SGHRS, CDR2 YFSETQ. CDR3 sequence reads: CASSLETGIGTEAFF. The CDR3 DNA follows: TGCGCCAGCAGCTTGGAGACAGGGATTGGGACTGAAGCTTTCTTT.

V and J are TRBV4-3 and TRBJ1-5; D ambiguous. The V and J ends lost 0 bases and 5 bases respectively, with 11 bases between them. In germline, CDR1 is LGHNA, CDR2 YSLEER. The CDR3 runs to 15 residues. The CDR3 DNA follows: TGCGCCAGCAGCCAAGACCACAGTAAGGATCAGCCCCAGCATTTT. Protein: CASSQDHSKDQPQHF.

The J gene is TRBJ1-5, the V gene TRBV30, with D unclear. Looked up from germline, CDR1 is GTSNPN and CDR2 is SVGIG (reference sequence). The CDR3 has 13 amino acids. V was cut by 1 base and J by 0 bases, with 4 bases left in between. CDR3 nucleotide sequence: TGTGCCTGGAGTGGGTATAGCAATCAGCCCCAGCATTTT. It encodes CAWSGYSNQPQHF.

The chain has TRBV13 and TRBJ2-1; D unclear. The CDR3 has 14 residues. V lost 4 bases and J 5 bases, leaving 12 bases between the germline ends. Germline V lookup: CDR1 PRHDT, CDR2 FYEKMQ (reference sequence). The CDR3 coding sequence is TGTGCCAGCAGCTCCCATTGGGCTGACAATGAGCAGTTCTTC. It yields the protein CASSSHWADNEQFF.

The V call is TRBV5-1, the J call TRBJ2-1, with D possibly called TRBD1 or TRBD2 (5 bases each). The V and J ends lost 5 bases and 8 bases respectively, with 23 bases between them. There are 16 residues in the CDR3. CDR1 is SGHRS and CDR2 is YFSETQ in the germline V gene. Here the CDR3 DNA reads TGCGCCAGCAGTCCCTTCACCGGGGCGCTACGGGATGAGCAGTTCTTC. Amino acids: CASSPFTGALRDEQFF.

This clone was recorded a few times. The chain is built from TRBV27 and TRBJ1-5, with D uncertain. Per germline, CDR1 MNHEY and CDR2 SMNVEV (reference sequence). CDR3 length: 10 residues. V lost 7 bases and J 9 bases, leaving 7 bases between the germline ends. In DNA, the CDR3 is TGTGCCAGCACCTTAGGGCCCCAGCATTTT. Protein product: CASTLGPQHF.

This clone was recorded at least ten times. This chain links TRBV19 with TRBJ1-5; TRBD1 is a possible D gene (5 bases). Trimming shortened V by 11 bases and J by 0 bases, and 14 bases separated the two germline ends. Germline V gene sequence: CDR1 LNHDA, CDR2 SQIVND (reference sequence). The CDR3 spans 14 residues. The CDR3 is CACAGRYSNQPQHF. DNA for the CDR3: TGTGCCTGCGCAGGGCGATATAGCAATCAGCCCCAGCATTTT.

The V and J genes are TRBV4-1 and TRBJ1-6, with D perhaps matching TRBD1 (5 bases). V was shortened by 0 bases and J by 6 bases, with 12 bases between the two germline ends. CDR3 size: 16 residues. CDR1 and CDR2 (germline): MGHRA, YSYEKL. The CDR3 nucleotides read TGCGCCAGCAGCCAAGATCCGGGGCGTGCTAATTCACCCCTCCACTTT. Its protein product is CASSQDPGRANSPLHF.

This chain joins TRBV6-7 and TRBJ2-1; D ambiguous. TRBV6-7 is identified as an open reading frame with a role that is uncertain. The CDR3 length is 14 residues. V was shortened by 0 bases and J by 5 bases, with 8 bases between the two germline ends. CDR3 DNA: TGTGCCAGCAGTTACTCGGGCAGACACAATGAGCAGTTCTTC. Its protein is CASSYSGRHNEQFF.

This clone was seen a few times. The V gene is TRBV11-2, the J gene TRBJ1-2; D is perhaps TRBD1 (6 bases). The CDR3 covers 12 residues. V gave up 4 bases and J gave up 8 bases, with 11 bases separating them. Per the germline V gene, CDR1 is SGHAT and CDR2 is FQNNGV. This CDR3 is CASSSGVYGYTF. In DNA form, the CDR3 reads TGTGCCAGCAGCTCAGGGGTGTACGGCTACACCTTC.

The genes are TRBV4-3 and TRBJ2-3; TRBD2 aligns across 8 bases. V lost 2 bases to trimming and J lost 0 bases; unmatched junction nucleotides: 1. CDR1 is LGHNA, CDR2 YSLEER, per germline. The CDR3 runs to 15 residues. The CDR3 loop is CASSQTSGSTDTQYF. CDR3 bases: TGCGCCAGCAGCCAAACTAGCGGCAGCACAGATACGCAGTATTTT.